This TCR beta chain was sequenced in a study of CD8+ T cells in alopecia areata. Looked up from germline, CDR1 is SGHRS and CDR2 is YFSETQ. The CDR3 runs 14 residues. V dropped 4 bases and J dropped 2; count of bases not matched to a gene: 4. RNA extraction was followed by reverse transcription into cDNA, which acted as the sequencing template. TCRdb keeps only in-frame clones here, not all; method: immunoSEQ multiplex PCR. The table shows about 97,000 clones, with 41% occurring only once. The receptor was isolated from a human donor with alopecia areata. Material for sequencing was CD4+ T cells sorted from blood. V and J are TRBV5-1 and TRBJ2-3, with TRBD1 identical over 7 bases. This CDR3 reads CASSLGTVTDTQYF. CDR3 DNA: TGCGCCAGCAGCCTCGGGACAGTCACAGATACGCAGTATTTT.